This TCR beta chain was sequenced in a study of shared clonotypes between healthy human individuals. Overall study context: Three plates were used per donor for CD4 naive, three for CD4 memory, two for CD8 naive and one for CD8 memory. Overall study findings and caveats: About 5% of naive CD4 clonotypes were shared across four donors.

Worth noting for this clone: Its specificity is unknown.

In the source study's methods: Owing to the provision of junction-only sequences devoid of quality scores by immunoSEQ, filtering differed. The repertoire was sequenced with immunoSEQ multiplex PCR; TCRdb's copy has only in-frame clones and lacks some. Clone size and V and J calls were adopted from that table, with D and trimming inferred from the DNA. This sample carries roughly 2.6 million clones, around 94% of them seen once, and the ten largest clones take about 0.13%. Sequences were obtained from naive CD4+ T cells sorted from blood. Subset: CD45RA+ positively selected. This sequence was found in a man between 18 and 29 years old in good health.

The CDR3 loop reads CASSPAETWNTEAFF. As DNA, the CDR3 is TGTGCCAGCAGTCCCGCGGAGACTTGGAACACTGAAGCTTTCTTT. The rearrangement uses TRBV6-1 and TRBJ1-1; no firm D call. This CDR3 region has 15 residues. V gave up 5 bases and J gave up 1 base, with 14 bases separating them. Germline V gives CDR1 MNHNS, CDR2 SASEGT.